This T cell receptor beta chain was recovered during a study of T cells in Graves' hyperthyroidism and ophthalmopathy. This clonotype was counted a few times. J lost 5 bases, V lost 3 bases, and 5 bases had no gene match. CDR1 and CDR2 (germline): SGHRS, YFSETQ. CDR3 length: 14 amino acids. Amplification targeted TCR beta CDR3 regions from RNA transcripts. Initially, a first-round RT-PCR of the TCR CDR3 employed the HTBI primer set. TCRdb re-derived calls from the multiplex PCR reads in MiXCR, one entry per CDR3 protein. The sample has approximately 300,000 distinct CDR3 sequences; more than 15% are singletons. Uncontrolled infections, other autoimmune diseases, pregnancy or lactation led to exclusion of patients.

This TCR came from a woman aged 60 to 75 with Graves' ophthalmopathy. Sequenced sample: blood. The chain uses TRBV5-1 and TRBJ2-7, with 10 bases aligning to TRBD1. This chain's CDR3 is CASSWDRGDDEQYF. The CDR3 DNA reads as TGCGCCAGCAGCTGGGACAGGGGTGACGACGAGCAGTACTTC.